This passage covers 19 T cell receptor beta chains from one sample sequenced in a study of read filtering for tumor transcriptome and immune sequencing. From roughly 390 ng of RNA, a library with molecular barcoded alpha/delta and beta/gamma adaptors was made. In TCRdb, the reads were re-called with MiXCR into one record per CDR3 protein. The top ten hold around 62% of the sample, which has tens of thousands of distinct CDR3 sequences, around 13% seen once. The sample consisted of a population of CD138-negative cells sorted from bone marrow. Every receptor here comes from a donor at least 40 years old with multiple myeloma.

The chain joins TRBV7-6 to TRBJ2-7; D is perhaps TRBD1 or TRBD2 (5 bases each). In germline, CDR1 is SGHVS, CDR2 FNYEAQ. This CDR3 contains 11 residues. Trimming pared 5 bases from V and 6 bases from J, leaving 8 bases between. CDR3 coding DNA: TGTGCCAGCAGCCCTGGGGGCGAGCAGTACTTC. Protein: CASSPGGEQYF.

This clonotype was recorded at least ten times. The rearrangement uses TRBV18 and TRBJ2-3, with a weak D call TRBD2 (5 bases). The germline V gene encodes CDR1 KGHSH and CDR2 LQKENI. The CDR3 is 13 amino acids. Trimming left V 8 bases short and J 4 bases short, with 13 bases between. The CDR3 DNA is TGTGCCAGCCGAGGGTCAGAAGCAGATACGCAGTATTTT. Its translation is CASRGSEADTQYF.

This clonotype came up a few times. A read error is possible here, since a much larger clone lies one base away. J is TRBJ1-4 and V is TRBV20-1; 10 bases are shared with TRBD1. Per the germline V gene, CDR1 is DFQATT and CDR2 is SNEGSKA (reference sequence). This CDR3 is built from 16 residues. This CDR3 reads CSARDDRGRTNERLFF. Written as DNA, the CDR3 is TGCAGTGCTAGAGATGACAGGGGGCGAACTAATGAAAGACTGTTTTTT.

This clonotype was detected many times. The CDR3 DNA reads TGTGCCAGCAGCTTAACAGGGAGTCATCAGCCCCAGCATTTT. It yields the protein CASSLTGSHQPQHF. V gene TRBV7-9 combines with J gene TRBJ1-5, with a tentative D call TRBD1 (6 bases). The V gene's germline CDR1 is SEHNR and CDR2 FQNEAQ (reference sequence). CDR3 size: 14 residues. V lost 2 bases and J 5 bases, leaving 10 bases between the germline ends.

Turning to this clonotype: A much larger clone differs by one base, so this may be a read error. This chain links TRBV5-5 with TRBJ2-7; D tentatively fits TRBD1 or TRBD2 (5 bases each). The CDR3 sequence is 13 residues long. Germline V lookup: CDR1 SGHKS, CDR2 YYEKEE (reference sequence). The CDR3 protein is CANSPGPFYEQYF. The CDR3, as DNA: TGTGCCAACAGCCCGGGACCGTTCTACGAGCAGTACTTC.

In this sample, this clonotype turned up a few times. The chain is built from TRBV20-1 and TRBJ2-1; D ambiguous. The CDR3 totals 13 residues. The germline V gene has CDR1 DFQATT and CDR2 SNEGSKA (reference sequence). The V gene lost 6 bases and the J gene lost 6 bases, with 15 bases spanning the gap. CDR3 in DNA: TGCAGTGCCCCCCGGCGGAGACTCAATGAGCAGTTCTTC. This sequence encodes CSAPRRRLNEQFF.

This clonotype was seen many times. J is TRBJ2-1 and V is TRBV7-2, with 10 positions matching TRBD1. J lost 7 bases, V lost 1 base, and 7 bases had no gene match. There are 16 residues in the CDR3. CDR1 and CDR2 (germline): SGHTA, FQGNSA. The CDR3 reads CASSLVGTGAQNEQFF. The CDR3 region has the DNA TGTGCCAGCAGCTTAGTTGGGACAGGGGCCCAGAATGAGCAGTTCTTC.

CDR3 bases: TGTGCCAGCATTGACCGGGAGAATGAAAAACTGTTTTTT. This translates into CASIDRENEKLFF. The chain combines TRBV2 with TRBJ1-4, with no clear D. The CDR3 contains 13 residues. The ends were cut back, 7 bases at V and 5 bases at J, with 11 bases in the middle. Germline CDR1 SNHLY, CDR2 FYNNEI.

About this clonotype: A much larger clone differs by one base, so this may be a read error. J is TRBJ2-3 and V is TRBV29-1; no clear D gene. The CDR3 runs to 10 residues. Trimming left V 7 bases short and J 7 bases short, with 9 bases between. Germline values: CDR1 SQVTM, CDR2 ANQGSEA. CDR3 amino acids: CSGFVNTQYF. The CDR3 nucleotides read TGCAGCGGTTTCGTGAATACGCAGTATTTT.

This clonotype has ten or more counts. The chain has TRBV30 and TRBJ2-1; D possibly corresponds to TRBD2 (6 bases). V gave up 4 bases and J gave up 4 bases, with 11 bases separating them. The CDR3 is made up of 13 amino acids. Per germline, CDR1 GTSNPN and CDR2 SVGIG (reference sequence). The DNA for the CDR3 is TGTGCCTGGACGGCTAGCGTATACAATGAGCAGTTCTTC. It translates to CAWTASVYNEQFF.

This clonotype was recorded at least ten times. This chain joins TRBV6-2 or TRBV6-3 and TRBJ2-3, with 14 nucleotides matching TRBD2. Germline CDR1 is MNHEY and CDR2 is SVGEGT. The CDR3 is made up of 15 amino acids. The V and J ends lost 6 bases and 3 bases, in that order; junction bases with no gene match: 2. The CDR3 bases are TGTGCCAGCAGGGGACTAGCGGGAGAAACAGATACGCAGTATTTT. Its translation: CASRGLAGETDTQYF.

The sample holds a few counts of this clonotype. A much more abundant neighbour one base away suggests this may be a read error. The CDR3 nucleotides are TGTGCCAGCAGCCAGGGACAGGGGATGGAGACCCAGCACTTC. It yields the protein CASSQGQGMETQHF. The V call is TRBV11-2, the J call TRBJ2-5; 10 nucleotides match TRBD1. The CDR3 consists of 14 residues. Germline values: CDR1 SGHAT, CDR2 FQNNGV.

This clonotype was seen ten or more times. This chain joins TRBV6-5 and TRBJ2-7; D may be TRBD1 (6 bases). V was shortened by 8 bases and J by 4 bases, with 12 bases between the two germline ends. The germline V gene encodes CDR1 MNHEY and CDR2 SVGAGI. This CDR3 has 12 residues. This CDR3 is CASRQDSYEQYF. The CDR3 coding sequence is TGTGCCAGCCGACAGGACTCTTACGAGCAGTACTTC.

The V call is TRBV3-1, the J call TRBJ2-7; D tentatively reads TRBD1 or TRBD2 (5 bases each). This CDR3 has 15 residues. The V and J ends lost 1 base and 3 bases respectively, with 13 bases between them. Looked up from germline, CDR1 is LGHDT and CDR2 is YNNKEL (reference sequence). CDR3: CASSQGGHGIYEQYF. The CDR3 DNA sequence: TGTGCCAGCAGCCAAGGCGGACACGGGATCTACGAGCAGTACTTC.

V usage is TRBV29-1 and J usage is TRBJ2-3, with D uncertain. Trimming stripped 4 bases from V and 2 bases from J, with 10 bases between. This CDR3 has 13 amino acids. Per germline, CDR1 SQVTM and CDR2 ANQGSEA. The CDR3 DNA follows: TGCAGCGTTGTCTTAGTAGACACAGATACGCAGTATTTT. Its protein is CSVVLVDTDTQYF.

On this clonotype itself: A much bigger clone sits one base away, suggesting this may be a read error. V usage is TRBV28 and J usage is TRBJ1-5; tentatively, D is TRBD1 (6 bases). Germline CDR1 MDHEN, CDR2 SYDVKM. The CDR3 has 12 residues. CDR3 sequence: CASSAGDQPRHF. For the CDR3, the DNA is TGTGCCAGCAGCGCAGGGGATCAGCCCCGGCATTTT.

The sample holds a few counts of this clonotype. This chain joins TRBV20-1 and TRBJ2-7, with 9 bases identical to TRBD1. Germline CDR1 and CDR2: DFQATT and SNEGSKA (reference sequence). V was pared by 3 bases and J by 5 bases, with 8 bases of the junction left unmatched. The CDR3 has 14 residues. CDR3 nucleotides: TGCAGTGCTAGCGGGGGAGACAGGGGGAACGAGCAGTACTTC. Protein: CSASGGDRGNEQYF.

In the case of this clonotype: Being one base from a much bigger clone, this may be a read error. The chain joins TRBV5-1 to TRBJ2-1, with TRBD2 identical over 7 bases. The CDR3 has 15 residues. The germline V gene encodes CDR1 SGHRS and CDR2 YFSETQ. Written as DNA, the CDR3 is TGCGCCAACAGCCTGGGACTAACACACTACAATGAGCAGCTCTTC. Translating gives CANSLGLTHYNEQLF.

This chain joins TRBV20-1 and TRBJ2-7, with D perhaps matching TRBD1 (6 bases). V lost 0 bases to trimming and J lost 2 bases, with 11 bases between them. Germline V gene sequence: CDR1 DFQATT, CDR2 SNEGSKA (reference sequence). CDR3 size: 14 residues. The DNA for the CDR3 is TGCAGTGCTAGAGATGATACAGGGCCCTACGAGCAGTACTTC. Its protein is CSARDDTGPYEQYF.